This T cell receptor beta chain was identified in a study of blood T cells in healthy people across ages. Whole-study results and caveats: For the donors, CMV status was unknown and possibly confounded expanded clonotype changes.

This clonotype was counted between two and nine times. Its antigen is still unknown. About 9.6 milliliters of peripheral blood were drawn from each donor into EDTA-treated tubes. Through a sample-barcoded 5' primer and a J-beta primer mix, a second PCR was run for roughly 6 to 11 cycles. TCRdb re-called the 5' RACE reads with MiXCR, one entry per CDR3 protein. The data show 1.5 million to 2 million distinct CDR3 sequences, roughly 30% seen once. This clonotype originated in a woman under 40 in good health. Sequenced sample: blood.

The CDR3 sequence is CASSQEGGTGKGTDTQYF. As DNA, the CDR3 is TGCGCCAGCAGCCAAGAGGGGGGAACAGGGAAGGGGACAGATACGCAGTATTTT. The gene calls are TRBV4-1 and TRBJ2-3; TRBD1 or TRBD2 may be the D gene (6 bases each). V was cut by 0 bases and J by 3 bases, with 19 bases left in between. Germline values: CDR1 MGHRA, CDR2 YSYEKL. CDR3 length: 18 amino acids.